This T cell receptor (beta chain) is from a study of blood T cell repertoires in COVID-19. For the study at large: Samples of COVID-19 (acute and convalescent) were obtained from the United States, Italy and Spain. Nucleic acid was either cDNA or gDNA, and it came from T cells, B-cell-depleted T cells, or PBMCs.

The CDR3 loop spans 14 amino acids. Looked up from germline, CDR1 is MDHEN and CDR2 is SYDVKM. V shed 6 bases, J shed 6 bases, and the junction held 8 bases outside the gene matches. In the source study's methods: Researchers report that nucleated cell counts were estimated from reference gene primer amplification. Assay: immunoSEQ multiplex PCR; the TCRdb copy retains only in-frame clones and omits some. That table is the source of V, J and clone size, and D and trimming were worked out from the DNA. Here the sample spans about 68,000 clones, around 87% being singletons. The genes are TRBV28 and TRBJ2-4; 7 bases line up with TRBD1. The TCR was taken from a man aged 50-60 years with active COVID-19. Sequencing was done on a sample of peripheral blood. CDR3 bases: TGTGCCAGCAGACCGGCCAGGGGGATAAACATTCAGTACTTC. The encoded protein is CASRPARGINIQYF.